This T cell receptor (beta chain) was sequenced in a study of Ad26.COV2.S vaccination and SARS-CoV-2 variants. Using immunoSEQ multiplex PCR, the repertoire was profiled, and TCRdb retains in-frame clones only, with some absent. This sample yields about 350,000 clones, of which 92% are seen a single time; about 3.9% belongs to the top ten. CDR3 length: 15 residues. Germline-derived CDR1 and CDR2 are MNHEY and SVGAGI. V gave up 2 bases and J gave up 10 bases; unmatched junction bases: 6. Notes on this clone: Its antigen is unidentified.

Whole-study results and caveats: Vaccinated and placebo-treated recipients had similar non-spike TCR breadth. The placebo group had lower spike-specific TCR breadth than the vaccine recipients did. Post-vaccination breadth of spike-specific CD8+ and CD4+ T cell responses was reportedly substantial. Researchers cautioned that TCR breadth and depth analyses may have underestimated total T cell responses.

Here the sequenced sample was peripheral blood, taken after recovery from COVID-19. This sequence originates from a human donor who had recovered from COVID-19. J is TRBJ1-6 and V is TRBV6-5, with 9 bases aligning to TRBD1. The CDR3 DNA reads as TGTGCCAGCAGTTACGGGACAGGGTTGAACTCACCCCTCCACTTT. Translated, it gives CASSYGTGLNSPLHF.